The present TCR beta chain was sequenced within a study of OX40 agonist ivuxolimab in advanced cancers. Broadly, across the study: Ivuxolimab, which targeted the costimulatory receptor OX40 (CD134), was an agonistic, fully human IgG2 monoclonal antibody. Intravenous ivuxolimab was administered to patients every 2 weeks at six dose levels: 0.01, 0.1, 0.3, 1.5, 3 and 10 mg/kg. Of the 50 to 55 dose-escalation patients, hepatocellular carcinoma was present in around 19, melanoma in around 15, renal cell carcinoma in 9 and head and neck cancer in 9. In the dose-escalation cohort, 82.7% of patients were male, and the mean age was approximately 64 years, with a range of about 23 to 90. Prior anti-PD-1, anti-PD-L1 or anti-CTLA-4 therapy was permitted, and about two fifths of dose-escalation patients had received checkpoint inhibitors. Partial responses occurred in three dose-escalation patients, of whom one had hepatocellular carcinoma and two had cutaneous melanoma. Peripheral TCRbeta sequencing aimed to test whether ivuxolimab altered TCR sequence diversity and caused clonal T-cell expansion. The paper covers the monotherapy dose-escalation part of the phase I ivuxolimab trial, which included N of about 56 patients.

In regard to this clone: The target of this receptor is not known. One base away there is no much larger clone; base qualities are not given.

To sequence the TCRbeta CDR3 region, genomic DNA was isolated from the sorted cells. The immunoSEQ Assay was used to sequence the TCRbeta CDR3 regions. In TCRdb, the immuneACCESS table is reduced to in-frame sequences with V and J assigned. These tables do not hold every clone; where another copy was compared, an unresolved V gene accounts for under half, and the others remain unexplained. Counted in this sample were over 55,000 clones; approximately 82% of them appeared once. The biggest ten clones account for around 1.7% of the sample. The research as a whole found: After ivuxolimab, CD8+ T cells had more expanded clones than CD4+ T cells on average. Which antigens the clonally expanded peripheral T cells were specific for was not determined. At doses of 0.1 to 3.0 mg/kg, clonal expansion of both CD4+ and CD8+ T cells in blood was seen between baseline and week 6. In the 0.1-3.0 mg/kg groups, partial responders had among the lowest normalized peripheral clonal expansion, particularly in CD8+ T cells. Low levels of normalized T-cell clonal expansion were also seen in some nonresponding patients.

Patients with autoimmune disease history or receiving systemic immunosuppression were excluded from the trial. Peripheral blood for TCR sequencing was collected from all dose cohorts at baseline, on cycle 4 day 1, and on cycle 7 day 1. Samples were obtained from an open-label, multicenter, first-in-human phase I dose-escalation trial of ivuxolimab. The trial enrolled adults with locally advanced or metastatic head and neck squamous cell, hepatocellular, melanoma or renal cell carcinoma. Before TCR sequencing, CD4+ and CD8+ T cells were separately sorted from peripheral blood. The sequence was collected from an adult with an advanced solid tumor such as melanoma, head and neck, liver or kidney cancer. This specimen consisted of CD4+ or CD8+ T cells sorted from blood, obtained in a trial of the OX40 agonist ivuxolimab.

At the DNA level, the sequence is TGTGCCAGCAAACTGGGCCCTAGGGTTCGGGAGGGCAGGTCCTACAATGAGCAGTTCTTC. It codes for CASKLGPRVREGRSYNEQFF. Here the chain combines TRBV28 and TRBJ2-1; 8 bases in the junction line up with TRBD2. From a lookup of the germline V gene, CDR1 and CDR2 are MDHEN and SYDVKM. The CDR3 starts with the cysteine, ends with the phenylalanine, and has 20 residues. Only the CDR3 DNA stays, 60 bases, in frame from base 1. V is trimmed back by 7 bases and J by 1 base, and the junction contains 21 bases that no gene match accounts for.